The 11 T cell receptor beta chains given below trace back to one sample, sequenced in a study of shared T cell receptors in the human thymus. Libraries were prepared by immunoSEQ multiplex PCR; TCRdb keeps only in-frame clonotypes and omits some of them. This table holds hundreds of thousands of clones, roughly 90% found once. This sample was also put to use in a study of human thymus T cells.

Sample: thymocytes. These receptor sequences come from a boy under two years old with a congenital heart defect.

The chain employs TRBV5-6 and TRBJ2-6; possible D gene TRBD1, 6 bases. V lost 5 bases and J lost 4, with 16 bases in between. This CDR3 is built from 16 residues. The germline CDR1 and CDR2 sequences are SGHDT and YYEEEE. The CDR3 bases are TGTGCCAGCAGTCAACCATCAGGGGTGGGGGCCAACGTCCTGACTTTC. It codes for CASSQPSGVGANVLTF.

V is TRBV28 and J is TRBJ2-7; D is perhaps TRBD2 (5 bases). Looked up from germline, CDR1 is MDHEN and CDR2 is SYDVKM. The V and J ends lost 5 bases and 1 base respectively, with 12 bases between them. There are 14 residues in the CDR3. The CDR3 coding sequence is TGTGCCAGCAGTAATACTAGAGTTTCCTACGAGCAGTACTTC. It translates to CASSNTRVSYEQYF.

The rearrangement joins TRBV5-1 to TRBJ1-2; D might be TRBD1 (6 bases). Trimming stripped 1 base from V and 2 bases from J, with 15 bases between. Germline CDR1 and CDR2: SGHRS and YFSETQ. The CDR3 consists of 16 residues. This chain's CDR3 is CASSLTREGGNYGYTF. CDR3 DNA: TGCGCCAGCAGCTTGACTCGGGAGGGGGGAAACTATGGCTACACCTTC.

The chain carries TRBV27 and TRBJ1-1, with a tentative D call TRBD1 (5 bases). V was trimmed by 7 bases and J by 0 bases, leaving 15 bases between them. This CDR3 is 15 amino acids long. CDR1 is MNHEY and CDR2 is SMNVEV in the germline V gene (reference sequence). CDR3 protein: CASTLQGPMNTEAFF. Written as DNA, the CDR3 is TGTGCCAGCACCCTTCAGGGTCCCATGAACACTGAAGCTTTCTTT.

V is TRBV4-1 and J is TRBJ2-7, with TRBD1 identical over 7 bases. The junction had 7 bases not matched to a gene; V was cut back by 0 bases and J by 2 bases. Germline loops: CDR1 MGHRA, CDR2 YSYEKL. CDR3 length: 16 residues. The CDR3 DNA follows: TGCGCCAGCAGCCAAGAAATCCGAGACAGGGCCTACGAGCAGTACTTC. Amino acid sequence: CASSQEIRDRAYEQYF.

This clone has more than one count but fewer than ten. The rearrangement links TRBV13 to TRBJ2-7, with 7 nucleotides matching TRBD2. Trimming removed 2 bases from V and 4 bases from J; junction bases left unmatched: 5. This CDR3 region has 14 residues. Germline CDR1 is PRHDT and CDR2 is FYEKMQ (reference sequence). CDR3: CASSLRLAAYEQYF. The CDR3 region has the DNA TGTGCCAGCAGCTTAAGGCTAGCGGCATACGAGCAGTACTTC.

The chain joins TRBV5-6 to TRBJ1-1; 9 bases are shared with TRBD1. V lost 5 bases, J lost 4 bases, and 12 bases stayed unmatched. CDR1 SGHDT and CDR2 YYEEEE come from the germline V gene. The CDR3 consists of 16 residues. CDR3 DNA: TGTGCCAGCAGTGTGGGACAGGGAAGGGAGGGCACTGAAGCTTTCTTT. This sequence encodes CASSVGQGREGTEAFF.

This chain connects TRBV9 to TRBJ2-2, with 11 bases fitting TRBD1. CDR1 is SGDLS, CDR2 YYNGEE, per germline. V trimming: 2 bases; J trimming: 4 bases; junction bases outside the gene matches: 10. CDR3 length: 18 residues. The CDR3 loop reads CASSVAGTGGSPTGELFF. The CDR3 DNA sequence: TGTGCCAGCAGCGTCGCCGGGACAGGGGGGTCTCCCACCGGGGAGCTGTTTTTT.

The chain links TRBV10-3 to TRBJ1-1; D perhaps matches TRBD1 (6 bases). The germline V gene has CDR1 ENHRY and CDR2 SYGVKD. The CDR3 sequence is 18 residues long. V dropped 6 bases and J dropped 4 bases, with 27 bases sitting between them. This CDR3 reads CAIRERNRVQGRVTEAFF. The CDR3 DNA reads TGTGCCATCAGGGAGAGAAACCGGGTCCAGGGGCGGGTCACTGAAGCTTTCTTT.

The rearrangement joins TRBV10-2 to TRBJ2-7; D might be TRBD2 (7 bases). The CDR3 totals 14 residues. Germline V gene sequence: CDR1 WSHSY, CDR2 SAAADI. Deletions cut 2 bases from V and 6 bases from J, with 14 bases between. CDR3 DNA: TGCGCCAGCAGTGAGACAGGGAGGGCCTCCGAGCAGTACTTC. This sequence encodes CASSETGRASEQYF.

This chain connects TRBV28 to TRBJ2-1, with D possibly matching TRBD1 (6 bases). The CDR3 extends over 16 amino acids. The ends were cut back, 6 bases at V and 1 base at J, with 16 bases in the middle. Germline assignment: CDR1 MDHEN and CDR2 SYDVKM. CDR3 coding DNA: TGTGCCAGCAGAGCTCGGACAGCTCCTTCCTACAATGAGCAGTTCTTC. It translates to CASRARTAPSYNEQFF.